This TCR beta chain was sequenced during a study of T-cell memory formation after mild COVID-19. Across the study: Largely donor-specific TCR clusters were found.

Study outcomes and limitations: Whether day 37 second-wave clones are SARS-CoV-2-specific was not confirmed. While clones contracting from day 15 to 85 were balanced between CD4 and CD8, later expanders leaned CD4+.

Trimming at V came to 5 bases and at J to 0 bases, leaving 7 bases not matched to a gene. The CDR3 contains 15 residues. CDR1 is SEHNR, CDR2 FQNEAQ, per germline (reference sequence). The sample holds many counts of this clonotype. Its antigen is not known. UMIs and sample barcodes were carried by the TCR alpha and TCR beta cDNA libraries that 5'RACE produced using constant-segment primers. TCRdb ran MiXCR on the 5' RACE reads and lists one entry per CDR3 protein. Of around 90,000 distinct CDR3 sequences in the sample, about 12% are singletons; the top ten hold about 28%. The TCR was taken from an adult woman who had mild COVID-19 (a few samples of this study predate the infection). Cell type and time point are not known. The chain combines TRBV7-9 with TRBJ2-7; 7 bases are shared with TRBD2. The sample taken for sequencing was PBMCs or a T cell subset sorted from them (not recorded which). DNA for the CDR3: TGTGCCAGCAGCGATAGCGGGTCGAGCTCCTACGAGCAGTACTTC. It specifies CASSDSGSSSYEQYF.